The 21 T cell receptor beta chains in this list originate from one sample, sequenced in a study of blood T cell repertoires in COVID-19. Here immunoSEQ multiplex PCR was the method, and the copy in TCRdb shows in-frame clones only, minus some. This repertoire shows under 350,000 clones, approximately 87% found once; its top ten account for 3.5% to 5.5%. Sample: peripheral blood. The receptors shown here come from a man in his sixties who had recovered from COVID-19.

The V and J genes are TRBV18 and TRBJ2-6; D unclear. Germline values: CDR1 KGHSH, CDR2 LQKENI. The CDR3 totals 16 residues. V lost 2 bases, J lost 0 bases, and 8 bases lay in between. CDR3 in amino acids: CASSPIGGSGANVLTF. DNA for the CDR3: TGTGCCAGCTCACCAATTGGCGGCTCTGGGGCCAACGTCCTGACTTTC.

V usage is TRBV5-1 and J usage is TRBJ2-7; 7 nucleotides agree with TRBD2. The CDR3 covers 18 residues. The ends lost 0 bases at V and 3 bases at J; junction bases unmatched: 15. The germline V gene has CDR1 SGHRS and CDR2 YFSETQ. The CDR3 loop is CASSLARQGGSLVYEQYF. CDR3 DNA sequence: TGCGCCAGCAGCTTGGCCAGGCAGGGAGGGAGTTTAGTCTACGAGCAGTACTTC. Drawing the rest from reference TRBV5-1 and TRBJ2-7, the complete variable domain is KAGVTQTPRYLIKTRGQQVTLSCSPISGHRSVSWYQQTPGQGLQFLFEYFSETQRNKGNFPGRFSGRQFSNSRSEMNVSTLELGDSALYLCASSLARQGGSLVYEQYFGPGTRLTVT.

The V and J genes are TRBV5-6 and TRBJ2-2; D is uncertain. The CDR3 extends over 14 amino acids. Germline CDR1 is SGHDT and CDR2 is YYEEEE. V gave up 4 bases and J gave up 4 bases, with 11 bases separating them. The CDR3 nucleotides are TGTGCCAGCAGCGGAACCCGCGGCACCGGGGAGCTGTTTTTT. Translating gives CASSGTRGTGELFF.

This clone occurred once. This chain links TRBV6-5 with TRBJ1-2, with TRBD1 matching 11 bases. Germline CDR1 and CDR2: MNHEY and SVGAGI. CDR3 size: 13 residues. Unmatched junction bases numbered 4, after V lost 6 bases and J lost 7 bases. The CDR3 region has the DNA TGTGCCAGCAGGGGGACAGGGGGTGGTGGCTACACCTTC. This sequence encodes CASRGTGGGGYTF.

There are a few counts of this clone. The gene calls are TRBV5-1 and TRBJ2-2; D might be TRBD2 (5 bases). Germline CDR1 SGHRS, CDR2 YFSETQ. V was shortened by 2 bases and J by 1 base, with 9 bases between the two germline ends. The CDR3 sequence is 15 residues long. CDR3 sequence (DNA): TGCGCCAGCAGCTTAAGGGAGCAGAACACCGGGGAGCTGTTTTTT. Translation gives CASSLREQNTGELFF.

The rearrangement uses TRBV12-5 and TRBJ1-6, with TRBD1 identical over 7 bases. The CDR3 contains 15 residues. Per germline, CDR1 LGHNT and CDR2 FRNRAP. Unmatched junction bases numbered 3, after V lost 2 bases and J lost 5 bases. The CDR3 spells CASGLPQGDNSPLHF. Written as DNA, the CDR3 is TGTGCTAGTGGTTTGCCCCAGGGGGATAATTCACCCCTCCACTTT.

The J gene is TRBJ1-5, the V gene TRBV15; D gene unclear. Trimming left V 0 bases short and J 6 bases short, with 12 bases between. This CDR3 comprises 15 residues. The germline V gene encodes CDR1 LNHNV and CDR2 YYDKDF (reference sequence). The chain's CDR3 is CATSRDMSSPQPQHF. CDR3 nucleotides: TGTGCCACCAGCAGAGATATGAGTTCCCCTCAGCCCCAGCATTTT.

V and J are TRBV3-1 (or the pseudogene TRBV3-2) and TRBJ1-6; D is undetermined. The CDR3 is 14 residues long. CDR1 is LGHDT and CDR2 is YNNKEL in the germline V gene (reference sequence). Trimming removed 2 bases from V and 4 bases from J, with 6 bases in between. The CDR3 region is CASSQNTYNSPLHF. CDR3 DNA sequence: TGTGCCAGCAGCCAAAACACGTATAATTCACCCCTCCACTTT.

This chain uses TRBV3-1 (or the pseudogene TRBV3-2) with TRBJ2-3, with TRBD1 matching 10 bases. The V segment lost 2 bases and the J segment 9 bases; nucleotides outside the gene matches: 20. Germline values: CDR1 LGHDT, CDR2 YNNKEL (reference sequence). The CDR3 sequence is 19 residues long. The CDR3 coding sequence is TGTGCCAGCAGCCAACGAGGACCCGGGACAGGGGCCCTAGATGTGACGCAGTATTTT. It translates to CASSQRGPGTGALDVTQYF.

This rearrangement joins TRBV7-8 to TRBJ2-2; 7 bases are a match to TRBD1. The germline V gene has CDR1 SGHVS and CDR2 FQNEAQ. This CDR3 contains 16 residues. Unmatched junction bases numbered 4, after V lost 1 base and J lost 2 bases. CDR3: CASSLVTGVNTGELFF. The CDR3 DNA is TGTGCCAGCAGCTTAGTTACAGGGGTTAACACCGGGGAGCTGTTTTTT. The whole variable domain, filled in from reference TRBV7-8 and TRBJ2-2, reads GAGVSQSPRYKVAKRGQDVALRCDPISGHVSLFWYQQALGQGPEFLTYFQNEAQLDKSGLPSDRFFAERPEGSVSTLKIQRTQQEDSAVYLCASSLVTGVNTGELFFGEGSRLTVL.

The J gene is TRBJ1-3, the V gene TRBV6-5; unclear D gene. The CDR3 runs to 14 residues. The germline V gene encodes CDR1 MNHEY and CDR2 SVGAGI. The germline V and J ends were trimmed by 6 bases and 0 bases, with 9 bases remaining between them. The CDR3 bases are TGTGCCAGCAGGATCGACAACTCTGGAAACACCATATATTTT. Encoded protein: CASRIDNSGNTIYF.

CDR3 in amino acids: CASSLRPGASEQYF. CDR3 DNA: TGTGCCAGTAGCCTCAGACCAGGTGCCTCCGAGCAGTACTTC. V and J are TRBV19 and TRBJ2-7; D is ambiguous. V lost 6 bases and J lost 6, with 18 bases in between. Germline V gene lookup returns CDR1 LNHDA and CDR2 SQIVND (reference sequence). The CDR3 runs to 14 residues.

The genes are TRBV5-4 and TRBJ2-4, with D perhaps TRBD1 (6 bases). CDR1 and CDR2 (germline): SGHNT, YYREEE (reference sequence). V gave up 3 bases and J gave up 2 bases, with 12 bases separating them. The CDR3 loop spans 15 amino acids. This CDR3 is CASSWRGGTKNIQYF. The DNA for the CDR3 is TGTGCCAGCAGCTGGAGAGGGGGAACCAAAAACATTCAGTACTTC.

The rearrangement links TRBV15 to TRBJ1-6; 9 nucleotides align to TRBD1. Germline CDR1 reads LNHNV; CDR2 reads YYDKDF (reference sequence). The CDR3 consists of 20 residues. Losses at the gene ends were 0 bases for V and 0 bases for J; bases not matched to a gene: 9. This CDR3 is CATSRDRGQGLSSYNSPLHF. CDR3 in DNA: TGTGCCACCAGCAGAGATCGCGGACAGGGGTTGAGCTCCTATAATTCACCCCTCCACTTT.

The V gene is TRBV7-9, the J gene TRBJ1-3; D remains unclear. CDR3 size: 16 residues. Trimming left V 3 bases short and J 6 bases short, with 18 bases between. CDR1 and CDR2 (germline): SEHNR, FQNEAQ (reference sequence). This chain's CDR3 is CASSFTARVGENTIYF. Written as DNA, the CDR3 is TGTGCCAGCAGCTTTACGGCCCGGGTAGGCGAAAACACCATATATTTT.

This chain uses TRBV5-1 with TRBJ2-5; TRBD1 agrees at 10 bases. CDR3 size: 15 residues. V was clipped by 1 base and J by 6 bases; unmatched bases: 6. Germline V CDR1 and CDR2: SGHRS, YFSETQ. The DNA for the CDR3 is TGCGCCAGCAGCTTGTTTGGGACAGGGGAAAAGACCCAGTACTTC. This gives the protein CASSLFGTGEKTQYF.

The rearrangement joins TRBV7-9 to TRBJ2-7; 8 nucleotides line up with TRBD2. The J segment lost 5 bases and the V segment lost 5 bases, leaving 8 bases of the junction unmatched. The CDR3 extends over 14 amino acids. The germline V gene has CDR1 SEHNR and CDR2 FQNEAQ (reference sequence). In nucleotides, the CDR3 is TGTGCCAGCAGCCAAGGACTTAGCGGGGACGAGCAGTACTTC. Translating gives CASSQGLSGDEQYF.

The chain joins TRBV2 to TRBJ2-1, with 12 bases fitting TRBD1. With 5 bases clipped from V and 4 bases from J, the junction kept 3 bases outside the gene matches. CDR3 length equals 15 residues. Germline V gene sequence: CDR1 SNHLY, CDR2 FYNNEI. The CDR3 bases are TGTGCCAGCAGTCGGGACAGGGGGCCTTACAATGAGCAGTTCTTC. Translated: CASSRDRGPYNEQFF.

V is TRBV5-5 and J is TRBJ1-1; possible D gene TRBD1, 5 bases. The CDR3 contains 14 residues. Per germline, CDR1 SGHKS and CDR2 YYEKEE (reference sequence). V was pared by 0 bases and J by 5 bases, with 11 bases between. This CDR3 is CASSLGTGGTEAFF. For the CDR3, the DNA is TGTGCCAGCAGCTTGGGTACAGGAGGGACTGAAGCTTTCTTT.

As to this clone: In the same sample, other DNA sequences code for this CDR3. The chain couples TRBV12-3 or TRBV12-4 to TRBJ1-2, with 10 bases lining up with TRBD1. CDR3 length: 13 amino acids. The trim removed 1 base at V and 8 bases at J, leaving 1 base unmatched. The CDR3 spells CASSLGTGGGYTF. As DNA, the CDR3 is TGTGCCAGCAGTTTAGGGACAGGGGGAGGCTACACCTTC.

V is TRBV25-1 and J is TRBJ2-2; D remains unclear. This CDR3 spans 13 amino acids. The germline V gene has CDR1 MGHDK and CDR2 SYGVNS. The V and J ends lost 8 bases and 5 bases respectively, with 12 bases between them. CDR3 sequence: CASGQTGTGELFF. The CDR3 nucleotides read TGTGCCAGCGGGCAGACCGGTACCGGGGAGCTGTTTTTT.